The entry below gives a single T cell receptor beta chain sequence along with its context. This sample is part of a study of OX40 agonist ivuxolimab in advanced cancers. Only in-frame clones appear in the TCRdb table, and some are missing; sequencing was by immunoSEQ multiplex PCR. The sample holds 65,000 to 85,000 clones, about 85% seen once. V trimming: 4 bases; J trimming: 7 bases; junction bases outside the gene matches: 5. This CDR3 is built from 13 residues. CDR1 is GTSNPN and CDR2 is SVGIG in the germline V gene (reference sequence). The chain combines TRBV30 with TRBJ2-2, with TRBD2 identical over 8 bases. The sequence was obtained from an adult with an advanced solid tumor such as melanoma, head and neck, liver or kidney cancer. Here the sequenced sample was CD4+ or CD8+ T cells sorted from blood, taken in a trial of the OX40 agonist ivuxolimab. The CDR3: CAWKLAGFGELFF. CDR3 in DNA: TGTGCCTGGAAGTTAGCGGGATTCGGGGAGCTGTTTTTT.